This TCR beta chain was identified in a study of beta chain features in type 1 diabetes. As for the study in general: There was similarity between patients and healthy donors in age, gender and cell yields. Across every sample, approximately 110,000,000 sorted cells were examined in total.

Broader study findings: For Type 1 diabetes patients, all four CD4+ subsets carried TCRB CDR3s that were moderately but significantly shorter. TCRB repertoires of naive, central memory and Treg cells appeared more similar among patients than among healthy donors.

cDNA synthesis used the whole RNA isolate, giving expressed TCRB sequences. Measured with immunoSEQ multiplex PCR; TCRdb has only the in-frame clones, and not every one. The repertoire holds fewer than 20,000 clones, with around two thirds as singletons. As to this clone: Its antigen remains unknown.

Sorting based on CD45RO/CCR7/CD25/CD127/CD95/CD27 separated CD4+ naive, central memory, regulatory and stem cell-like memory cells. The sample was Tregs from blood. The TCR comes from a man younger than 40 with type 1 diabetes.

CDR3 protein: CASSPSGLTDTQYF. The CDR3 coding sequence is TGTGCCAGCAGCCCTAGCGGGCTCACAGATACGCAGTATTTT. V and J are TRBV25-1 and TRBJ2-3; 8 bases are a match to TRBD2. Germline-derived CDR1 and CDR2 are MGHDK and SYGVNS. J lost 2 bases, V lost 6 bases, and 4 bases had no gene match. This CDR3 is 14 amino acids long.